This entry lists 13 T cell receptor beta chains sequenced from one sample in a study of tumor and adjacent non-tumor tissue in lung cancer. A modified ARM-PCR protocol with three rounds of nested PCR amplified TCRbeta. TCRdb independently ran MiXCR on the multiplex PCR reads; one entry per CDR3 protein. Here the sample spans under 100,000 distinct CDR3 sequences, less than 75% being singletons. RNA was extracted from bulk tissue without any cell sorting. Sequenced input: lung tumor tissue. The receptors were gathered from a woman aged 70 to 79 with non-small cell lung cancer.

A remark on this clonotype: A much bigger clone sits one base away, suggesting this may be a read error. The chain joins TRBV20-1 to TRBJ1-6, with D perhaps TRBD1 (6 bases). Germline lookup yields CDR1 DFQATT and CDR2 SNEGSKA (reference sequence). The length of the CDR3 is 16 residues. V was cut by 2 bases and J by 7 bases, with 18 bases left in between. The CDR3 region has the DNA TGCAGTGCTAGACCATGGCCCGGGGGCCAAAATTCACCCCTCCACTTT. Residues: CSARPWPGGQNSPLHF.

This clonotype came up once. An end of the junction differs from the germline gene, which may be a read error. V is TRBV5-4 and J is TRBJ2-3; D not certain. Germline lookup yields CDR1 SGHNT and CDR2 YYREEE (reference sequence). The CDR3 is made up of 17 amino acids. The CDR3 DNA follows: TGTGCCAGCAACTTGGAGCGTCCCAAAGGGCCCACAGATACGCAGTATTTT. The encoded protein is CASNLERPKGPTDTQYF.

The chain has TRBV11-1 and TRBJ1-5; a possible D gene is TRBD1 (5 bases). Judging by the DNA end, TRBJ2-3 fits better; the J call may be wrong. The germline V gene has CDR1 SGHAT and CDR2 FQDESV (reference sequence). There are 13 residues in the CDR3. CDR3 sequence (DNA): TGTGCCAGCAGCTTGACAGACGATCAGCACCAGTATTTT. It codes for CASSLTDDQHQYF.

To note about this clonotype: At one end the junction does not follow the germline gene, possibly because of a read error. DNA for the CDR3: TGCACCAGCAGCTTACCGGGACTAGCGGGAGGTTGGTCCTACGAGCAGTACTTC. Translated: CTSSLPGLAGGWSYEQYF. This chain uses TRBV5-1 with TRBJ2-7; 15 bases map to TRBD2. Germline values: CDR1 SGHRS, CDR2 YFSETQ. CDR3 length equals 18 residues. Variable domain in full (rest from reference TRBV5-1 and TRBJ2-7): KAGVTQTPRYLIKTRGQQVTLSCSPISGHRSVSWYQQTPGQGLQFLFEYFSETQRNKGNFPGRFSGRQFSNSRSEMNVSTLELGDSALYLCTSSLPGLAGGWSYEQYFGPGTRLTVT.

Concerning this clonotype: A much larger clone differs from this one at a single base, so this may be a read error. The chain carries TRBV29-1 and TRBJ2-2, with D tentatively TRBD1 (5 bases). Per the germline V gene, CDR1 is SQVTM and CDR2 is ANQGSEA. CDR3 length equals 13 residues. The DNA of the CDR3 is TGCAGCGTTCTCAGGGTGAACACCGAGGAGCTGTTTTTT. This codes for CSVLRVNTEELFF.

V is TRBV7-8 and J is TRBJ2-3; TRBD2 matches 8 bases. Germline assignment: CDR1 SGHVS and CDR2 FQNEAQ. V lost 11 bases and J lost 1; bases outside the gene matches: 11. CDR3 length equals 15 residues. CDR3 protein: CACSASGSRTDTQYF. The CDR3 DNA reads as TGTGCCTGTAGCGCAAGCGGGAGTCGCACAGATACGCAGTATTTT. The full variable domain, its missing parts supplied by reference TRBV7-8 and TRBJ2-3, is GAGVSQSPRYKVAKRGQDVALRCDPISGHVSLFWYQQALGQGPEFLTYFQNEAQLDKSGLPSDRFFAERPEGSVSTLKIQRTQQEDSAVYLCACSASGSRTDTQYFGPGTRLTVL.

A word on this clonotype: An end of the junction does not agree with germline; a read error may underlie this. The chain links TRBV29-1 to TRBJ2-1; the D is unclear. CDR1 is SQVTM and CDR2 is ANQGSEA in the germline V gene. This CDR3 has 11 residues. CDR3 amino acids: CNVEGWNKQFF. The DNA for the CDR3 is TGCAACGTTGAAGGGTGGAATAAGCAGTTCTTC.

V and J are TRBV6-6 and TRBJ2-1; TRBD2 matches 9 bases. Judging by the DNA end, TRBJ2-7 fits better; the J call may be wrong. This CDR3 is 19 amino acids long. Germline values: CDR1 MNHNY, CDR2 SVGAGI (reference sequence). The CDR3 region is CASSYQGETGTSGLNEQYF. CDR3 in DNA: TGTGCCAGCAGTTACCAGGGGGAGACCGGAACTAGCGGGCTCAATGAGCAGTACTTC.

To note about this clonotype: This may stem from a read error, because a much larger clone lies one nucleotide away. V usage is TRBV28 and J usage is TRBJ2-3; possibly TRBD2 for D (6 bases). The CDR3 is 14 amino acids. Germline V gene data show CDR1 as MDHEN and CDR2 as SYDVKM. Trimming pared 10 bases from V and 1 base from J, leaving 15 bases between. DNA of the CDR3: TGTGCCAACGTGGAGGGCGCGGGCACAGATACGCAGTATTTT. This gives the protein CANVEGAGTDTQYF.

About this clonotype: The junction departs from the called germline gene at one end, perhaps through a read error. This chain uses TRBV6-1 with TRBJ1-1; D remains unclear. CDR3 length: 11 amino acids. In germline, CDR1 is MNHNS, CDR2 SASEGT. In nucleotides, the CDR3 is TGTGCCAGCAGTGAGCCCCGGGGAGCTTTTTTT. Translation: CASSEPRGAFF.

On this clonotype: An end of the junction differs from the germline gene, which may be a read error. The V and J genes are TRBV4-1 and TRBJ2-6; D may be TRBD1 (7 bases). Germline V lookup: CDR1 MGHRA, CDR2 YSYEKL. This CDR3 contains 17 residues. CDR3 bases: TGCGCCAGTAGCCAGGGGGACTGGAGATCTGGGGCCAACGTCCTGGCTTTC. Translation: CASSQGDWRSGANVLAF.

With regard to this clonotype: Germline and junction disagree at one end, which may indicate a read error. The chain links TRBV11-3 to TRBJ2-1; 9 bases are shared with TRBD2. Germline V lookup: CDR1 SGHNT, CDR2 YENEEA. This CDR3 region has 15 residues. For the CDR3, the DNA is TGTGCCAGCACCTTGGCTAGCGGGAACTACAATGGGCAGTTCTTC. It yields the protein CASTLASGNYNGQFF.

On this clonotype itself: The germline gene is not matched at one end of the junction; a read error may be the cause. This chain joins TRBV28 and TRBJ2-4, with TRBD2 matching over 9 bases. CDR3 length: 16 residues. Per the germline V gene, CDR1 is MDHEN and CDR2 is SYDVKM. The CDR3 nucleotides are TGTGCCTGCAGTTCCTTAGCGGGAGCGGGCAAAAACATTCAGTACTTC. Translation gives CACSSLAGAGKNIQYF.